Following are 6 T cell receptor beta chains from one sample sequenced in a study of response to subunit inactivated influenza vaccine. TCRdb re-analysed the RT-PCR reads in MiXCR, keeping a single row per CDR3 protein. This sample yields more than 700,000 distinct CDR3 sequences, of which 21% are seen a single time; roughly a tenth belongs to the top ten. The specimen comprised PBMCs from blood, sampled about 5 days after vaccination. Receptor source: a man aged 50-60 years who received an inactivated influenza vaccine.

The chain joins TRBV20-1 to TRBJ2-3; 7 bases agree with TRBD1. CDR1 and CDR2 (germline): DFQATT, SNEGSKA (reference sequence). V shed 5 bases and J 2 bases; nucleotides not matched to a gene: 10. The CDR3 totals 15 residues. For the CDR3, the DNA is TGCAGTGCTCCGGACAGGATTTTAGCCACAGATACGCAGTATTTT. It specifies CSAPDRILATDTQYF.

A few counts support this clonotype. The chain recombines TRBV18 with TRBJ2-3; possible D gene TRBD1, 6 bases. The CDR3 length is 15 residues. The V end was cut by 2 bases, the J end by 5 bases, with 14 bases between. Per the germline V gene, CDR1 is KGHSH and CDR2 is LQKENI. The CDR3 loop reads CASSPAGATGDTQYF. The CDR3, as DNA: TGTGCCAGCTCACCAGCAGGGGCGACGGGAGATACGCAGTATTTT.

This clonotype was observed a few times. This rearrangement joins TRBV6-5 to TRBJ1-1; 9 bases agree with TRBD1. The germline CDR1 and CDR2 sequences are MNHEY and SVGAGI. The J segment lost 1 base and the V segment lost 3 bases, leaving 3 bases of the junction unmatched. The CDR3 has 15 residues. The CDR3 spells CASSYGQGTNTEAFF. DNA for the CDR3: TGTGCCAGCAGTTATGGACAGGGGACGAACACTGAAGCTTTCTTT.

This clonotype has more than one count but fewer than ten. The rearrangement uses TRBV7-2 and TRBJ1-6; D not resolved. Germline V lookup: CDR1 SGHTA, CDR2 FQGNSA. Trimming shortened V by 1 base and J by 5 bases, and 9 bases separated the two germline ends. The CDR3 is 15 residues long. The CDR3 is CASSLVVGNNSPLHF. The DNA for the CDR3 is TGTGCCAGCAGCTTAGTTGTCGGCAATAATTCACCCCTCCACTTT.

The rearrangement joins TRBV6-1 to TRBJ2-5; 7 nucleotides match TRBD2. The ends lost 2 bases at V and 5 bases at J; junction bases unmatched: 8. The CDR3 is 15 residues long. Germline CDR1 is MNHNS and CDR2 is SASEGT. CDR3 protein: CASSESGGVLETQYF. The CDR3 coding sequence is TGTGCCAGCAGTGAATCGGGGGGAGTTTTGGAGACCCAGTACTTC.

The gene calls are TRBV11-2 and TRBJ2-3, with 9 bases fitting TRBD2. There are 17 residues in the CDR3. J gave up 0 bases and V 2 bases, and 6 bases lay outside the gene matches. Germline V CDR1 and CDR2: SGHAT, FQNNGV. The CDR3 reads CASSLHSGGFSTDTQYF. The CDR3 region has the DNA TGTGCCAGCAGCTTACACAGCGGGGGGTTTAGCACAGATACGCAGTATTTT.